The clone carrying this T cell receptor beta chain was seen a few times. Its antigen is unknown. The study reverse transcribed the entire isolated RNA, so it sequenced expressed TCRB transcripts. About 3.57 million reads were obtained on average from naive, central memory and regulatory T cell samples. The protocol was immunoSEQ multiplex PCR, while the TCRdb copy is restricted to in-frame clones and leaves out a portion. Seen here are approximately 140,000 clones, 9% observed once, and the top ten hold 0.65% to 0.75%. The data originate from a study of beta chain features in type 1 diabetes. The study's findings and limits: When cDNA is sequenced, cells with high TCR expression could be over-represented. Insertion counts at VDJ junctions were lower in type 1 diabetes patients, who also showed more deletions there. TCRB repertoires of naive, central memory and Treg cells appeared more similar among patients than among healthy donors. Moderate but significant shortening of TCRB CDR3s was recorded in all four CD4+ subsets from Type 1 diabetes patients.

Germline V gene sequence: CDR1 ENHRY, CDR2 SYGVKD. Trimming cost V 0 bases and J 0 bases, with 11 bases left between them. This CDR3 contains 16 residues. The sample was central memory CD4+ T cells from blood. This rearrangement joins TRBV10-3 to TRBJ1-1; no clear D. The receptor was isolated from a man aged 25-40 years with type 1 diabetes. CDR3 region: CAISESIGRMNTEAFF. The CDR3, as DNA: TGTGCCATCAGTGAGTCGATTGGCAGAATGAACACTGAAGCTTTCTTT.